This TCR beta chain was observed in a study of shared clonotypes between healthy human individuals. It was CD45RO-negative cells, positively selected for CCR7, that made up naive CD8 cells, with terminally differentiated effector memory CD45RA+ cells excluded. Study conclusions and caveats: Shared clonotypes: roughly 4.7% naive CD4, about 4% naive CD8, under 2.5% memory CD4, 0.4% to 0.5% memory CD8.

There are a few counts of this clone. The antigen is not known. There are 14 residues in the CDR3. Germline CDR1 MDHEN, CDR2 SYDVKM. Trimming pared 3 bases from V and 1 base from J, leaving 7 bases between. Produced via immunoSEQ multiplex PCR; TCRdb's table is partial and in-frame only. The repertoire includes about 1,900,000 clones, over 85% of them detected once, and less than 1.5% sits in the top ten. The V gene is TRBV28, the J gene TRBJ1-5; D call uncertain. This sequence originates from a young man in good health. Sequencing used naive CD8+ T cells sorted from blood. Written as DNA, the CDR3 is TGTGCCAGCAGTTTCGTTCACAGCAATCAGCCCCAGCATTTT. The encoded protein is CASSFVHSNQPQHF.